This T cell receptor beta chain was recorded in a study of T-cell memory formation after mild COVID-19. The study, taken as a whole, reports: Pre-infection memory harbored some responding clones, suggesting cross-reactive memory joined.

TCRdb reprocessed the 5' RACE reads via MiXCR and lists one record per CDR3 protein. The repertoire consists of around 500,000 distinct CDR3 sequences, with around a sixth occurring once and the leading ten covering 10% to 15%. Germline loops: CDR1 SGHTA, CDR2 FQGNSA. Trimming pared 1 base from V and 5 bases from J, leaving 6 bases between. The CDR3 length is 13 residues. This clonotype was seen ten or more times. Its matching antigen is unknown. This chain connects TRBV7-2 to TRBJ2-1; D is ambiguous. The receptor's source is an adult woman who had mild COVID-19 (a few samples of this study predate the infection). Cell type and time point are not known. The sequencing sample was made of PBMCs or a T cell subset sorted from them (not recorded which). CDR3 sequence (DNA): TGTGCCAGCAGCTTAGACGGAAACAATGAGCAGTTCTTC. Residues: CASSLDGNNEQFF.